This TCR beta chain was captured by sequencing in a study of Graves' ophthalmopathy and Graves' hyperthyroidism. Study background: Ahead of any treatment, peripheral blood was obtained at the initial diagnosis.

RNA served as the template for amplifying TCR beta CDR3 regions. First-round RT-PCR employed HTBI primers, with a second-round multiplex PCR after it. TCRdb re-called the multiplex PCR reads with MiXCR, one entry per CDR3 protein. The sample lists 350,000 to 450,000 distinct CDR3 sequences; around 17% were seen once. The study enrolled ophthalmopathy donors with moderate-to-severe activity, CAS ≥3, NOSPECS ≥4 and duration under 3 months. Excluded were patients with other autoimmune diseases, uncontrolled infections, pregnancy or lactation. The PBMCs had their origin in less than 13 ml of fresh peripheral blood. The germline V and J ends were trimmed by 6 bases and 1 base, with 15 bases remaining between them. Germline V gene sequence: CDR1 MDHEN, CDR2 SYDVKM. The CDR3 extends over 16 amino acids. The table lists this clonotype with many counts.

The receptor comes from a woman under 30 with Graves' ophthalmopathy. The rearrangement uses TRBV28 and TRBJ2-2; D might be TRBD1 (5 bases). Sequencing used peripheral blood. The CDR3 sequence: CASRSLQVRNTGELFF. CDR3 nucleotide sequence: TGTGCCAGCAGGTCCTTACAGGTTCGGAACACCGGGGAGCTGTTTTTT.